This passage covers 17 T cell receptor beta chains from one sample sequenced in a study of CD4 T cells in relation to SARS-CoV-2 and coronaviruses. Their specific antigens are unknown. Generated by immunoSEQ multiplex PCR, the TCRdb table keeps only in-frame clones and is missing some. The profile covers 26,000 or so clones, with 70% to 80% appearing a single time and 15% to 20% taken by the ten largest. Before the COVID-19 pandemic, during about 2011-2019, CD4+ T cells were taken from unexposed donors. After roughly ten days of culture, CD4+ T cells were isolated. Source material: CD4+ T cells from PBMCs, cultured in vitro. These receptor sequences come from a human donor in good health.

The sample holds one count of this clone. The CDR3 sequence: CASSQWLTETQYF. The CDR3 bases are TGTGCCAGCAGCCAGTGGTTAACGGAGACCCAGTACTTC. This sequence joins TRBV3-1 (or the pseudogene TRBV3-2) and TRBJ2-5, with no clear D. Germline assignment: CDR1 LGHDT and CDR2 YNNKEL (reference sequence). Trimming took off 3 bases at V and 5 bases at J, with 10 bases between the two ends. The CDR3 has 13 amino acids.

The rearrangement joins TRBV10-1 to TRBJ1-5; 10 bases fit TRBD1. The V gene end was trimmed by 3 bases and the J gene end by 4 bases; junction bases not matched to a gene: 12. CDR1 is WNHNN, CDR2 SYGVQD, per germline (reference sequence). This CDR3 has 18 residues. CDR3 in amino acids: CASSDRKSGDRGNQPQHF. CDR3 in DNA: TGCGCCAGCAGTGATAGGAAGAGTGGGGACAGGGGAAATCAGCCCCAGCATTTT.

J is TRBJ1-2 and V is TRBV5-5, with a possible D match to TRBD1 (5 bases). This CDR3 has 14 amino acids. Trimming took 2 bases from V and 0 from J, leaving 8 bases between them. Germline V lookup: CDR1 SGHKS, CDR2 YYEKEE (reference sequence). CDR3 amino acids: CASSFGGANYGYTF. CDR3 coding DNA: TGTGCCAGCAGCTTTGGGGGGGCTAACTATGGCTACACCTTC.

Written as DNA, the CDR3 is TGTGCCATCAGTGAGTCGGCTAGCGGGAGGAGGCCAGATACGCAGTATTTT. Encoded protein: CAISESASGRRPDTQYF. V gene TRBV10-3 combines with J gene TRBJ2-3, with TRBD2 identical over 11 bases. The CDR3 is made up of 17 amino acids. V shed 0 bases and J 4 bases; nucleotides not matched to a gene: 6. Germline V lookup: CDR1 ENHRY, CDR2 SYGVKD.

The V call is TRBV27, the J call TRBJ1-1, with TRBD1 matching over 9 bases. The V gene end was trimmed by 6 bases and the J gene end by 7 bases; junction bases not matched to a gene: 6. The CDR3 contains 13 residues. The germline CDR1 and CDR2 sequences are MNHEY and SMNVEV (reference sequence). The DNA for the CDR3 is TGTGCCAGCAGGGGGACAGGGAAAATTGAAGCTTTCTTT. Amino acids: CASRGTGKIEAFF.

The chain has TRBV28 and TRBJ2-1; maybe TRBD1 (6 bases). Germline V gene lookup returns CDR1 MDHEN and CDR2 SYDVKM. The CDR3 consists of 15 residues. V was pared by 8 bases and J by 10 bases, with 24 bases between. This CDR3 reads CASLGPRPGAREQFF. CDR3 in DNA: TGTGCCAGCCTTGGGCCTCGACCAGGGGCTCGGGAGCAGTTCTTC.

V gene TRBV6-2 or TRBV6-3 combines with J gene TRBJ1-1; D perhaps matches TRBD1 (5 bases). Between the trimmed V and J ends, which lost 5 bases and 6 bases, there was a span of 13 bases. The CDR3 totals 13 residues. Germline assignment: CDR1 MNHEY and CDR2 SVGEGT. The CDR3 loop is CASSKTLRAEAFF. The CDR3 DNA follows: TGTGCCAGCAGTAAAACCCTCAGGGCTGAAGCTTTCTTT.

This chain links TRBV5-1 with TRBJ2-2; D is perhaps TRBD1 (6 bases). Germline values: CDR1 SGHRS, CDR2 YFSETQ. The CDR3 is made up of 14 amino acids. V lost 3 bases to trimming and J lost 3 bases, with 9 bases between them. CDR3 in DNA: TGCGCCAGCAGCTCGAACAGGGACACCGGGGAGCTGTTTTTT. It codes for CASSSNRDTGELFF.

The rearrangement joins TRBV24-1 to TRBJ2-3; the match to TRBD2 covers 8 bases. In germline, CDR1 is KGHDR, CDR2 SFDVKD. J lost 4 bases, V lost 4 bases, and 6 bases had no gene match. The CDR3 is made up of 15 amino acids. The CDR3 DNA reads TGTGCCACCAGTGAGGACAGCGGGAGCCCAGATACGCAGTATTTT. This sequence encodes CATSEDSGSPDTQYF.

The CDR3 coding sequence is TGTGCCAGCAGCCCAACTAGCTTCAACGAGCAGTACTTC. Protein sequence: CASSPTSFNEQYF. The V gene is TRBV11-2, the J gene TRBJ2-7, with D tentatively TRBD2 (6 bases). Germline lookup yields CDR1 SGHAT and CDR2 FQNNGV. V was cut by 5 bases and J by 5 bases, with 13 bases left in between. The CDR3 length is 13 residues. The full variable domain, its missing parts supplied by reference TRBV11-2 and TRBJ2-7, is EAGVAQSPRYKIIEKRQSVAFWCNPISGHATLYWYQQILGQGPKLLIQFQNNGVVDDSQLPKDRFSAERLKGVDSTLKIQPAKLEDSAVYLCASSPTSFNEQYFGPGTRLTVT.

This sequence joins TRBV19 and TRBJ2-3; D might be TRBD2 (6 bases). CDR3 length: 15 amino acids. The germline gives CDR1 LNHDA, CDR2 SQIVND (reference sequence). V lost 6 bases and J lost 5, with 18 bases in between. CDR3 protein: CASRAGGARGDTQYF. CDR3 DNA: TGTGCCAGTAGGGCCGGGGGAGCCCGCGGAGATACGCAGTATTTT.

This clone was found a few times. The chain uses TRBV19 and TRBJ1-6, with no clear D. Trimming took 3 bases from V and 6 from J, leaving 9 bases between them. CDR1 and CDR2 from the germline V gene are LNHDA and SQIVND (reference sequence). The CDR3 has 14 amino acids. CDR3 DNA: TGTGCCAGTAGTATTACGCAAAGTAATTCACCCCTCCACTTT. Translated: CASSITQSNSPLHF. Looking up the rest from reference TRBV19 and TRBJ1-6 gives the full variable domain: DGGITQSPKYLFRKEGQNVTLSCEQNLNHDAMYWYRQDPGQGLRLIYYSQIVNDFQKGDIAEGYSVSREKKESFPLTVTSAQKNPTAFYLCASSITQSNSPLHFGNGTRLTVT.

The chain joins TRBV6-6 to TRBJ1-1, with D unclear. Looked up from germline, CDR1 is MNHNY and CDR2 is SVGAGI (reference sequence). Trimming removed 2 bases at V and 4 bases at J, with 14 bases between. CDR3 length: 15 residues. Here the CDR3 reads CASSYTGLLGTEAFF. The CDR3, as DNA: TGTGCCAGCAGTTACACTGGCTTACTGGGCACTGAAGCTTTCTTT.

This chain uses TRBV5-1 with TRBJ2-7, with 7 nucleotides matching TRBD1. The length of the CDR3 is 14 residues. Germline values: CDR1 SGHRS, CDR2 YFSETQ. V lost 4 bases, J lost 3 bases, and 7 bases stayed unmatched. CDR3 sequence: CASSPGTVNYEQYF. The CDR3 DNA is TGCGCCAGCAGCCCCGGGACAGTTAACTACGAGCAGTACTTC.

The chain employs TRBV6-5 and TRBJ2-1, with 8 bases fitting TRBD2. The CDR3 consists of 14 residues. J lost 4 bases, V lost 6 bases, and 5 bases had no gene match. Germline V gene data show CDR1 as MNHEY and CDR2 as SVGAGI. Here the CDR3 DNA reads TGTGCCAGCAGGCCCGGGACTAGATACAATGAGCAGTTCTTC. Protein product: CASRPGTRYNEQFF.

This clone was seen more than once but under ten times. V and J are TRBV5-4 and TRBJ2-1, with 7 nucleotides matching TRBD2. From germline, CDR1 is SGHNT and CDR2 YYREEE (reference sequence). This CDR3 comprises 15 residues. Trimming removed 4 bases from V and 5 bases from J; junction bases left unmatched: 9. DNA of the CDR3: TGTGCCAGCAGCCGAGGACTAGGCCCCAACAATGAGCAGTTCTTC. It encodes CASSRGLGPNNEQFF.

The chain is built from TRBV11-2 and TRBJ1-2; possibly TRBD1 for D (6 bases). This CDR3 is built from 16 residues. Trimming removed 5 bases at V and 4 bases at J, with 20 bases between. Germline CDR1 SGHAT, CDR2 FQNNGV. The CDR3 nucleotides read TGTGCCAGCAGCCCTCTAGGGGGACGGTCGGGCTATGGCTACACCTTC. Translation: CASSPLGGRSGYGYTF.